This T cell receptor (beta chain) came from a study of shared clonotypes between healthy human individuals. Germline assignment: CDR1 SGDLS and CDR2 YYNGEE. The CDR3 runs 14 residues. Trimming cost V 2 bases and J 3 bases, with 11 bases left between them. General study results and limits: A handful of donors held approximately 5% of naive CD4 clonotypes in common.

In the CD4+ fraction, cells were divided into CD45RA+ naive and CD45RA-negative memory subsets. This clone appeared many times. The antigen remains unidentified. Clones were sequenced by immunoSEQ multiplex PCR, and TCRdb holds only the in-frame ones, with some missing. The data show 900,000 to 1,200,000 clones, 75% to 80% seen once. The chain combines TRBV9 with TRBJ1-2, with a possible D match to TRBD1 (6 bases). The source material was memory CD4+ T cells from PBMCs. Subset given: CD45RA-negative fraction. This clonotype was obtained from a man younger than 35 in good health. Some clones in this sample may be carry-over from other donors' samples. For the CDR3, the DNA is TGTGCCAGCAGCGTCTCGCCAGGGGACTATGGCTACACCTTC. Protein product: CASSVSPGDYGYTF.